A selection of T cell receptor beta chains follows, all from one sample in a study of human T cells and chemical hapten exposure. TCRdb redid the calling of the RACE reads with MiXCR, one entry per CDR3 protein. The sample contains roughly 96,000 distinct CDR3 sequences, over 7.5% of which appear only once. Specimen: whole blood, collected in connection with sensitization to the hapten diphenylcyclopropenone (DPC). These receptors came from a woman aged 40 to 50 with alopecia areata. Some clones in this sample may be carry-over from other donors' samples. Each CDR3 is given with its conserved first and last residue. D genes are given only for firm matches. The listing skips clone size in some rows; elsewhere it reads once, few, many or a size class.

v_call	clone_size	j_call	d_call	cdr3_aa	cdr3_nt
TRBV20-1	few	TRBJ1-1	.	CSARRQWNTEAFF	TGCAGTGCTAGGAGGCAGTGGAACACTGAAGCTTTCTTT
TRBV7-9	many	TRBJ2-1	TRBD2	CASSLGLAVDLYNEQFF	TGTGCCAGCAGCTTAGGACTAGCGGTAGACCTTTACAATGAGCAGTTCTTC
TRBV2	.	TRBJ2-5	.	CASSETVETQYF	TGTGCCAGCAGTGAAACTGTAGAGACCCAGTACTTC
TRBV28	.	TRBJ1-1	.	CASSPPSGIEAFF	TGTGCCAGCAGTCCCCCCTCGGGAATTGAAGCTTTCTTT
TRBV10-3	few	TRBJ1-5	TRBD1	CATRDRGRQPQHF	TGTGCCACCCGGGACAGGGGGCGGCAGCCCCAGCATTTT
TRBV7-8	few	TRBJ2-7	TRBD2	CASSLEAAGGYEQYF	TGTGCCAGCAGCTTAGAGGCGGCGGGAGGCTACGAGCAGTACTTC
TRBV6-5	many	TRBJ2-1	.	CASSSTTNEQFF	TGTGCCAGCAGTTCGACAACGAATGAGCAGTTCTTC
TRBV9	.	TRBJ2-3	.	CASSVAPSVEDTQYF	TGTGCCAGCAGCGTAGCTCCTAGCGTCGAAGATACGCAGTATTTT
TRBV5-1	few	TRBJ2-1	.	CASSLIPSGATSYNEQFF	TGCGCCAGCAGTTTGATCCCTTCAGGGGCGACCTCCTACAATGAGCAGTTCTTC
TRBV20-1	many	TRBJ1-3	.	CSAPRTSHSGNTIYF	TGCAGTGCTCCCCGGACCTCTCACTCTGGAAACACCATATATTTT
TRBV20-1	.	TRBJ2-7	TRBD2	CSARNLAGGSYEQYF	TGCAGTGCTAGGAACCTAGCGGGAGGATCCTACGAGCAGTACTTC
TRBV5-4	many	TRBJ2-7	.	CASSFDGGLQYF	TGTGCCAGCAGCTTCGACGGAGGGTTGCAGTACTTC
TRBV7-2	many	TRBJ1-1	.	CASSLGRMNTEAFF	TGTGCCAGCAGCTTAGGGAGGATGAACACTGAAGCTTTCTTT
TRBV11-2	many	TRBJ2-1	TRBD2	CASSLSGGPNEQFF	TGTGCCAGCAGCTTGAGCGGGGGTCCCAATGAGCAGTTCTTC
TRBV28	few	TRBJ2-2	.	CASSLSLKSTGELFF	TGTGCCAGCAGTTTATCCCTGAAGAGCACCGGGGAGCTGTTTTTT
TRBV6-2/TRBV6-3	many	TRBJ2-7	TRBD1	CASSRTGTGGYEQYF	TGTGCCAGCAGTAGAACCGGGACAGGGGGTTACGAGCAGTACTTC
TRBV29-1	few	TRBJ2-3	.	CSVEWGSTDTQYF	TGCAGCGTTGAATGGGGTAGCACAGATACGCAGTATTTT
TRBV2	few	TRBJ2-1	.	CASSERLVGEQFF	TGTGCCAGCAGTGAGAGGCTAGTGGGAGAGCAGTTCTTC
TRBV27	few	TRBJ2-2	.	CASISQGGAGELFF	TGTGCCAGCATCTCACAGGGTGGGGCCGGGGAGCTGTTTTTT
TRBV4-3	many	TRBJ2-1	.	CASSQDPGFREQFF	TGCGCCAGCAGCCAAGATCCGGGGTTCAGGGAGCAGTTCTTC
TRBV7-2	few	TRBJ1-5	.	CASSLGQVSQPQHF	TGTGCCAGCAGCTTAGGGCAGGTGAGCCAGCCCCAGCATTTT
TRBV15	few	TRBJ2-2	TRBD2	CATSGADPGLAGYGELFF	TGTGCCACCAGCGGAGCAGACCCGGGACTAGCGGGATACGGGGAGCTGTTTTTT
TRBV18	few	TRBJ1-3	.	CASSSMDSVSGNTIYF	TGTGCCAGCTCATCGATGGACAGCGTCTCTGGAAACACCATATATTTT
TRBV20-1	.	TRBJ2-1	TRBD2	CSASPFSGRASNEQFF	TGCAGTGCTAGCCCCTTTAGCGGGAGGGCCAGTAATGAGCAGTTCTTC
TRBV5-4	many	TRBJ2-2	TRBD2	CASSPTGGTGELFF	TGTGCCAGCAGCCCGACGGGGGGAACCGGGGAGCTGTTTTTT
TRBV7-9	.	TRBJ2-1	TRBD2	CASSLTGSAGGKNEQFF	TGTGCCAGCAGCTTAACGGGGTCAGCGGGAGGCAAGAATGAGCAGTTCTTC
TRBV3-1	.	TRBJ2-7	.	CASSQGGREQYF	TGTGCCAGCAGCCAAGGAGGACGGGAGCAGTACTTC
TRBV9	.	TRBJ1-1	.	CASSADMNTEAFF	TGTGCCAGCAGCGCGGACATGAACACTGAAGCTTTCTTT
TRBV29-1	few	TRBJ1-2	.	CSVEGFGTARYTF	TGCAGCGTTGAGGGTTTCGGGACGGCCCGTTACACCTTC